The clone carrying this TCR beta chain has only a few counts. The antigen remains undetermined. This sample is part of a study of T cells in Graves' hyperthyroidism and ophthalmopathy. Looking at the study overall: Initial diagnosis, before any treatment, was when peripheral blood was collected.

Patients affected by ophthalmopathy presented a Clinical Activity Score of at least 3, a NOSPECS grade of at least 4, and disease duration below 3 months. Cells are PBMCs isolated from around 10 ml of fresh blood. Study-wide points: Researchers found most expanded thyroid clonotypes above 0.001 in blood as well.

Researchers took RNA transcripts and amplified the TCR beta CDR3 regions from them. Researchers ran a first-round RT-PCR on the TCR CDR3 using the HTBI primer set. TCRdb recomputed calls from the multiplex PCR reads with MiXCR, one row per CDR3 protein. The table has hundreds of thousands of distinct CDR3 sequences, over 12% seen once. The receptor was derived from a man between 45 and 60 years old with Graves' ophthalmopathy. Sequenced sample: blood.

The CDR3 region has the DNA TGTGCCAGCAGTGATGCGTCTAGCGGACCCACCTACAATGAGCAGTTCTTC. Amino acids: CASSDASSGPTYNEQFF. The chain joins TRBV27 to TRBJ2-1; 7 nucleotides agree with TRBD2. From germline, CDR1 is MNHEY and CDR2 SMNVEV (reference sequence). The V and J ends lost 5 bases and 2 bases, in that order; junction bases with no gene match: 12. This CDR3 has 17 residues.